This T cell receptor (beta chain) was captured in a study of blood T cells in healthy people across ages. Study-wide points: The study regarded diversity estimates from one million T cells as underestimates.

PCR was performed a second time for 7 to 11 cycles using a sample-barcoded 5' primer and a J-beta primer mix. Each cDNA molecule carried a tag from a template-switch adaptor that contained 12 random nucleotides. Sequencing recovered at least 3 million CDR3-containing paired-end reads from each sample. MiXCR, applied by TCRdb to the 5' RACE reads, yields one record per CDR3 protein. The sample contains roughly 680,000 distinct CDR3 sequences, more than 45% of which appear only once. This clonotype has a count of ten or more. Its antigen is as yet unknown. Germline trimming cut 5 bases from V and 7 bases from J; bases unmatched to any gene: 11. CDR3 size: 16 residues. Germline V lookup: CDR1 MNHEY, CDR2 SMNVEV (reference sequence).

This chain joins TRBV27 and TRBJ1-6; the match to TRBD1 covers 7 bases. Sample: blood. The receptor was derived from a woman older than 75 in good health. The CDR3 bases are TGTGCCAGCAGTGTGACAGGGTCGGAGCCCAATTCACCCCTCCACTTT. This sequence encodes CASSVTGSEPNSPLHF.